Each of the 8 T cell receptor beta chains below was sequenced from the same sample in a study of T cells in Graves' hyperthyroidism and ophthalmopathy. TCR beta CDR3 regions were amplified from RNA transcripts. When the TCR CDR3 underwent first-round RT-PCR, the HTBI primer set was used. One entry per CDR3 protein results from TCRdb running MiXCR on the multiplex PCR reads. Altogether approximately 590,000 distinct CDR3 sequences are present, roughly 14% being singletons, with the ten largest covering around 7.5%. The sequenced material came from blood. The receptors were sampled from a woman aged 25-40 years with Graves' hyperthyroidism.

This clonotype was detected a few times. The chain recombines TRBV6-5 with TRBJ2-2; D uncertain. Germline V gene sequence: CDR1 MNHEY, CDR2 SVGAGI. The germline V and J ends were trimmed by 2 bases and 2 bases, with 12 bases remaining between them. There are 16 residues in the CDR3. The CDR3 here is CASSYMADQNTGELFF. CDR3 nucleotides: TGTGCCAGCAGTTACATGGCGGATCAAAACACCGGGGAGCTGTTTTTT.

The sample holds a few counts of this clonotype. The genes are TRBV24-1 and TRBJ2-3; 10 bases map to TRBD1. Trimming at V came to 3 bases and at J to 0 bases, leaving 14 bases not matched to a gene. CDR1 KGHDR and CDR2 SFDVKD come from the germline V gene. CDR3 length: 20 residues. CDR3 residues: CATSDPKARQGAPSTDTQYF. The CDR3 bases are TGTGCCACCAGTGATCCAAAGGCGAGACAGGGGGCGCCGAGCACAGATACGCAGTATTTT.

This clonotype was recorded a few times. J is TRBJ2-3 and V is TRBV6-2 or TRBV6-3; either TRBD1 or TRBD2 may supply D (5 bases each). The CDR3 length is 16 residues. V was cut by 2 bases and J by 0 bases, with 12 bases left in between. Germline CDR1 MNHEY, CDR2 SVGEGT. DNA for the CDR3: TGTGCCAGCAGTTACGGGGGAGATTCTAGCACAGATACGCAGTATTTT. It specifies CASSYGGDSSTDTQYF.

This clonotype came up many times. The rearrangement uses TRBV20-1 and TRBJ2-7; TRBD2 agrees at 11 bases. The trim removed 5 bases at V and 0 bases at J, leaving 3 bases unmatched. The germline CDR1 and CDR2 sequences are DFQATT and SNEGSKA (reference sequence). The CDR3 has 14 amino acids. DNA for the CDR3: TGCAGTGCTCGACTAGCGGGGTCCTCCTACGAGCAGTACTTC. This translates into CSARLAGSSYEQYF.

The table lists this clonotype with many counts. The chain employs TRBV20-1 and TRBJ2-1; D not resolved. Trimming stripped 0 bases from V and 0 bases from J, with 9 bases between. The length of the CDR3 is 15 residues. The germline V gene encodes CDR1 DFQATT and CDR2 SNEGSKA (reference sequence). The CDR3 protein is CSARDPVSSYNEQFF. In DNA, the CDR3 is TGCAGTGCTAGAGATCCGGTTAGCTCCTACAATGAGCAGTTCTTC.

This clonotype was seen repeatedly, ten times or more. The J gene is TRBJ2-1, the V gene TRBV29-1; D unresolved. Trimming removed 0 bases from V and 4 bases from J, with 4 bases in between. The CDR3 runs 12 residues. The V gene's germline CDR1 is SQVTM and CDR2 ANQGSEA. The DNA for the CDR3 is TGCAGCGTTGAAGATAGGTACAATGAGCAGTTCTTC. Translated, it gives CSVEDRYNEQFF.

The CDR3 DNA is TGTGCCAGCAGCTACCTTTGGGGGGACTTATTCTCTGGGGCCAACGTCCTGACTTTC. It specifies CASSYLWGDLFSGANVLTF. The V call is TRBV28, the J call TRBJ2-6; maybe TRBD2 (6 bases). V was clipped by 6 bases and J by 0 bases, with 21 bases between them. Per germline, CDR1 MDHEN and CDR2 SYDVKM. The CDR3 length is 19 residues.

There are many counts of this clonotype. J is TRBJ2-4 and V is TRBV28; TRBD2 agrees at 14 bases. The CDR3 covers 16 residues. V lost 5 bases to trimming and J lost 6 bases; unmatched junction nucleotides: 6. CDR1 and CDR2 from the germline V gene are MDHEN and SYDVKM. The DNA of the CDR3 is TGTGCCAGCAGTCCCCGGACTAGCGGGGGGAGAAACATTCAGTACTTC. As protein: CASSPRTSGGRNIQYF.